This entry is about one T cell receptor (beta chain). This entry comes from a study of T cell responses to AZD1222 COVID-19 vaccine. The V end was cut by 1 base, the J end by 0 bases, with 8 bases between. Germline V gene data show CDR1 as MNHNS and CDR2 as SASEGT. This CDR3 is 15 amino acids long. The repertoire was sequenced with immunoSEQ multiplex PCR; TCRdb's copy has only in-frame clones and lacks some. This repertoire shows fewer than 85,000 clones, more than 90% found once; its top ten account for 4.2%. The sample in question was peripheral blood, obtained on day 0 of AZD1222 vaccination. This receptor was taken from an adult in good health. The chain has TRBV6-1 and TRBJ2-3; D not resolved. The CDR3 nucleotides are TGTGCCAGCAGTGAAGTCGGTACTAGCACAGATACGCAGTATTTT. Amino acids: CASSEVGTSTDTQYF.